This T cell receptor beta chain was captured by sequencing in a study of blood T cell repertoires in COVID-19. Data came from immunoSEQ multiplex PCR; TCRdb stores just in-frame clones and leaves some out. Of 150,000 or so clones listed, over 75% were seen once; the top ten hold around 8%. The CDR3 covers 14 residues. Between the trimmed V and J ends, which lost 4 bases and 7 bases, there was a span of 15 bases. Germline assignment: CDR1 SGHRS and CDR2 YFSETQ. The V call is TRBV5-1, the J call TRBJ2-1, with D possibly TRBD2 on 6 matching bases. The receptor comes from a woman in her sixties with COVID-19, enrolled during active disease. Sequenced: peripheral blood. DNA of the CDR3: TGCGCCAGCAGCCACTGGACTGCGGGGAATGAGCAGTTCTTC. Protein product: CASSHWTAGNEQFF.